The 19 T cell receptor beta chains below were found in one sample sequenced in a study of response to subunit inactivated influenza vaccine (dated by TCRdb to 2017 to 2018). Libraries were made using RT-PCR. Sequencer: Illumina HiSeq 2500. TCRdb trimmed public reads at Q25 via fastp, called clones via MiXCR and kept in-frame beta chains. A single entry per CDR3 protein holds the most common genes and DNA from its merged rows. This sample lists approximately 250,000 distinct CDR3 sequences; over 9% were detected once. The top ten clonotypes cover approximately 7.8% of the sample. The sequenced sample was non-naive T cells sorted from PBMCs, obtained around 15 days before vaccination. The cell subset or site label, read with the paper, signifies: memory T cell fraction. The receptor set was obtained from a man aged 45 to 65 who received an inactivated influenza vaccine. Donor details come from another sample of the same person, matched by shared clones.

This clonotype was observed a handful of times. The chain has TRBV4-1 and TRBJ2-2; the D gene is possibly TRBD2 (6 bases). Trimming stripped 1 base from V and 6 bases from J, with 9 bases between. This CDR3 spans 14 amino acids. Germline loops: CDR1 MGHRA, CDR2 YSYEKL. The CDR3 DNA follows: TGCGCCAGCAGCCAAGCGGGGGTTGCCGGGGAGCTGTTTTTT. Amino acids: CASSQAGVAGELFF.

This clonotype appeared many times. The gene calls are TRBV20-1 and TRBJ2-5; 10 bases match TRBD1. The CDR3 is 16 residues long. Trimming took 0 bases from V and 4 from J; bases not matched to a gene: 8. The germline V gene has CDR1 DFQATT and CDR2 SNEGSKA (reference sequence). The CDR3: CSARDARDRGGETQYF. The DNA of the CDR3 is TGCAGTGCTAGAGACGCCCGGGACAGGGGAGGAGAGACCCAGTACTTC.

This clonotype was seen more than once but under ten times. The genes are TRBV27 and TRBJ2-1; D uncertain. CDR1 and CDR2 from the germline V gene are MNHEY and SMNVEV (reference sequence). The CDR3 covers 14 residues. V lost 8 bases and J 6 bases, leaving 17 bases between the germline ends. This CDR3 is CASRKNRTRNEQFF. The DNA of the CDR3 is TGTGCCAGCCGAAAGAATCGGACCCGCAATGAGCAGTTCTTC.

Ten or more counts support this clonotype. V is TRBV5-1 and J is TRBJ2-1; perhaps TRBD1 as D (6 bases). This CDR3 comprises 14 residues. From germline, CDR1 is SGHRS and CDR2 YFSETQ. Trimming pared 2 bases from V and 3 bases from J, leaving 9 bases between. The CDR3 nucleotides read TGCGCCAGCAGCTTCGGGGACATCTACAATGAGCAGTTCTTC. It yields the protein CASSFGDIYNEQFF.

The rearrangement uses TRBV6-1 and TRBJ2-7; either TRBD1 or TRBD2 may fit D (5 bases each). The CDR3 loop spans 15 amino acids. Germline V gene sequence: CDR1 MNHNS, CDR2 SASEGT. Trimming took off 5 bases at V and 2 bases at J, with 16 bases between the two ends. CDR3 sequence reads: CASSLTEGRTYEQYF. The CDR3 bases are TGTGCCAGCAGTCTGACCGAGGGACGGACCTACGAGCAGTACTTC.

The chain has TRBV28 and TRBJ1-2; no clear D gene. There are 13 residues in the CDR3. CDR1 is MDHEN and CDR2 is SYDVKM in the germline V gene. The V and J ends lost 3 bases and 4 bases respectively, with 9 bases between them. The chain's CDR3 is CASSFSAGYGYTF. As DNA, the CDR3 is TGTGCCAGCAGTTTTAGTGCGGGCTATGGCTACACCTTC.

This clonotype occurred a few times. This chain joins TRBV28 and TRBJ2-3; 10 bases map to TRBD1. CDR1 MDHEN and CDR2 SYDVKM come from the germline V gene. The CDR3 covers 16 residues. V gave up 2 bases and J gave up 4 bases; unmatched junction bases: 6. The CDR3 here is CASSLVGTGAPDTQYF. DNA for the CDR3: TGTGCCAGCAGTTTAGTAGGGACAGGGGCCCCAGATACGCAGTATTTT.

J is TRBJ1-1 and V is TRBV27, with 10 positions matching TRBD1. CDR3 size: 16 residues. J lost 2 bases, V lost 7 bases, and 10 bases had no gene match. Germline CDR1 and CDR2: MNHEY and SMNVEV (reference sequence). In DNA form, the CDR3 reads TGTGCCAGCACCCCCGGGACAGGGGAGGGTAACACTGAAGCTTTCTTT. Translated, it gives CASTPGTGEGNTEAFF.

The V call is TRBV9, the J call TRBJ2-2; perhaps TRBD2 as D (6 bases). With 4 bases removed from V and 5 bases from J, the gap between germline ends came to 21 bases. Germline CDR1 reads SGDLS; CDR2 reads YYNGEE. The CDR3 sequence is 17 residues long. CDR3 sequence (DNA): TGTGCCAGCAGCCCAATTAGCGGCCGGACTGGGACCGGGGAGCTGTTTTTT. It yields the protein CASSPISGRTGTGELFF.

The chain combines TRBV11-2 with TRBJ2-7, with 9 bases that match TRBD2. Germline trimming cut 7 bases from V and 2 bases from J; bases unmatched to any gene: 9. CDR1 SGHAT and CDR2 FQNNGV come from the germline V gene. The CDR3 extends over 15 amino acids. The CDR3 sequence: CASNPAGGCAYEQYF. In DNA form, the CDR3 reads TGTGCCAGCAACCCAGCGGGGGGCTGTGCCTACGAGCAGTACTTC.

The chain is built from TRBV7-2 and TRBJ2-7, with 7 nucleotides matching TRBD2. Germline loops: CDR1 SGHTA, CDR2 FQGNSA. J lost 5 bases, V lost 5 bases, and 9 bases had no gene match. The CDR3 consists of 14 residues. The CDR3 nucleotides are TGTGCCAGCAGCACGAGCGGGATTCCCGACGAGCAGTACTTC. As protein: CASSTSGIPDEQYF.

The chain couples TRBV7-2 to TRBJ2-3; D ambiguous. Per germline, CDR1 SGHTA and CDR2 FQGNSA. Trimming removed 10 bases from V and 4 bases from J, with 18 bases in between. The CDR3 extends over 14 amino acids. This CDR3 is CATAPGLEADTQYF. In nucleotides, the CDR3 is TGTGCCACGGCCCCGGGCCTCGAGGCAGATACGCAGTATTTT. Full variable domain (remainder filled in from reference TRBV7-2 and TRBJ2-3): GAGVSQSPSNKVTEKGKDVELRCDPISGHTALYWYRQSLGQGLEFLIYFQGNSAPDKSGLPSDRFSAERTGGSVSTLTIQRTQQEDSAVYLCATAPGLEADTQYFGPGTRLTVL.

This clonotype showed up many times. The chain carries TRBV5-1 and TRBJ2-2, with D perhaps matching TRBD1 (5 bases). V lost 5 bases and J 0 bases, leaving 8 bases between the germline ends. CDR3 length: 14 residues. CDR1 is SGHRS and CDR2 is YFSETQ in the germline V gene. The chain's CDR3 is CASRKTANTGELFF. DNA for the CDR3: TGCGCCAGCAGGAAGACAGCGAACACCGGGGAGCTGTTTTTT.

This clonotype has just a few counts. For the CDR3, the DNA is TGTGCCAGCAGGAGGGACCCAGGCGTGGCGCAGTACTTC. It is translated as CASRRDPGVAQYF. This chain joins TRBV2 and TRBJ2-7; D possibly matches TRBD1 or TRBD2 (5 bases each). The CDR3 consists of 13 residues. V shed 6 bases and J shed 9 bases, with 18 bases lying between them. Germline loops: CDR1 SNHLY, CDR2 FYNNEI.

The chain has TRBV10-2 and TRBJ2-5, with D tentatively TRBD1 or TRBD2 (6 bases each). This CDR3 contains 20 residues. CDR1 and CDR2 (germline): WSHSY, SAAADI. V dropped 6 bases and J dropped 2 bases, with 31 bases sitting between them. CDR3 residues: CASRGGSADRRFWTQETQYF. CDR3 DNA sequence: TGCGCCAGCAGGGGGGGTTCCGCAGACAGGCGGTTTTGGACACAAGAGACCCAGTACTTC.

This clonotype was seen ten or more times. This chain joins TRBV20-1 and TRBJ2-7; D may be TRBD2 (5 bases). With 1 base removed from V and 6 bases from J, the gap between germline ends came to 13 bases. Per the germline V gene, CDR1 is DFQATT and CDR2 is SNEGSKA (reference sequence). The CDR3 has 13 residues. In DNA, the CDR3 is TGCAGTGCTAGAGTGGGTGAAGGAGGCGAGCAGTACTTC. This encodes CSARVGEGGEQYF.

The chain joins TRBV28 to TRBJ1-5; D remains ambiguous. The CDR3 is 14 amino acids. Germline loops: CDR1 MDHEN, CDR2 SYDVKM. Trimming removed 4 bases from V and 4 bases from J, with 11 bases in between. The CDR3 loop reads CASSSRLTNQPQHF. CDR3 coding DNA: TGTGCCAGCAGTTCCCGACTGACAAATCAGCCCCAGCATTTT.

This clonotype appeared many times. This CDR3 reads CATSSEKTGNAKNIQYF. The CDR3 DNA follows: TGTGCCACCAGCAGTGAAAAGACAGGGAACGCCAAAAACATTCAGTACTTC. The gene calls are TRBV15 and TRBJ2-4, with 7 positions matching TRBD1. J was trimmed by 1 base and V by 3 bases; bases with no gene match: 9. The CDR3 consists of 17 residues. The germline V gene encodes CDR1 LNHNV and CDR2 YYDKDF (reference sequence).

The chain uses TRBV28 and TRBJ1-1, with D possibly being TRBD1 (6 bases). This CDR3 is 13 amino acids long. The V end was cut by 11 bases, the J end by 1 base, with 14 bases between. Germline loops: CDR1 MDHEN, CDR2 SYDVKM. The CDR3 sequence is CAGTQGPNTEAFF. The CDR3 DNA reads as TGTGCCGGGACACAGGGACCGAACACTGAAGCTTTCTTT.